The clone carrying this T cell receptor beta chain was detected many times. Its target is unknown. The sample originates from a study of T cells in Graves' hyperthyroidism and ophthalmopathy. Whole-study findings and limits: Most thyroid clonotypes expanded above 0.001 appeared in blood too.

Researchers took RNA transcripts and amplified the TCR beta CDR3 regions from them. First-round RT-PCR targeting the TCR CDR3 was performed with the HTBI primer set. MiXCR was run by TCRdb on the multiplex PCR reads, yielding one entry per CDR3 protein. The sample holds a few hundred thousand distinct CDR3 sequences, roughly 13% seen once. Participants, patients aged 18 to 65, had newly diagnosed hyperthyroidism with a duration under 2 months. This CDR3 has 14 amino acids. Per germline, CDR1 GTSNPN and CDR2 SVGIG (reference sequence). Deletions cut 0 bases from V and 6 bases from J, with 12 bases between.

This TCR derives from a woman under 30 with Graves' hyperthyroidism. The sample consisted of blood. V and J are TRBV30 and TRBJ1-5; possibly TRBD1 for D (5 bases). CDR3: CAWSVFGARQPQHF. The CDR3 DNA is TGTGCCTGGAGTGTATTCGGGGCGCGTCAGCCCCAGCATTTT.